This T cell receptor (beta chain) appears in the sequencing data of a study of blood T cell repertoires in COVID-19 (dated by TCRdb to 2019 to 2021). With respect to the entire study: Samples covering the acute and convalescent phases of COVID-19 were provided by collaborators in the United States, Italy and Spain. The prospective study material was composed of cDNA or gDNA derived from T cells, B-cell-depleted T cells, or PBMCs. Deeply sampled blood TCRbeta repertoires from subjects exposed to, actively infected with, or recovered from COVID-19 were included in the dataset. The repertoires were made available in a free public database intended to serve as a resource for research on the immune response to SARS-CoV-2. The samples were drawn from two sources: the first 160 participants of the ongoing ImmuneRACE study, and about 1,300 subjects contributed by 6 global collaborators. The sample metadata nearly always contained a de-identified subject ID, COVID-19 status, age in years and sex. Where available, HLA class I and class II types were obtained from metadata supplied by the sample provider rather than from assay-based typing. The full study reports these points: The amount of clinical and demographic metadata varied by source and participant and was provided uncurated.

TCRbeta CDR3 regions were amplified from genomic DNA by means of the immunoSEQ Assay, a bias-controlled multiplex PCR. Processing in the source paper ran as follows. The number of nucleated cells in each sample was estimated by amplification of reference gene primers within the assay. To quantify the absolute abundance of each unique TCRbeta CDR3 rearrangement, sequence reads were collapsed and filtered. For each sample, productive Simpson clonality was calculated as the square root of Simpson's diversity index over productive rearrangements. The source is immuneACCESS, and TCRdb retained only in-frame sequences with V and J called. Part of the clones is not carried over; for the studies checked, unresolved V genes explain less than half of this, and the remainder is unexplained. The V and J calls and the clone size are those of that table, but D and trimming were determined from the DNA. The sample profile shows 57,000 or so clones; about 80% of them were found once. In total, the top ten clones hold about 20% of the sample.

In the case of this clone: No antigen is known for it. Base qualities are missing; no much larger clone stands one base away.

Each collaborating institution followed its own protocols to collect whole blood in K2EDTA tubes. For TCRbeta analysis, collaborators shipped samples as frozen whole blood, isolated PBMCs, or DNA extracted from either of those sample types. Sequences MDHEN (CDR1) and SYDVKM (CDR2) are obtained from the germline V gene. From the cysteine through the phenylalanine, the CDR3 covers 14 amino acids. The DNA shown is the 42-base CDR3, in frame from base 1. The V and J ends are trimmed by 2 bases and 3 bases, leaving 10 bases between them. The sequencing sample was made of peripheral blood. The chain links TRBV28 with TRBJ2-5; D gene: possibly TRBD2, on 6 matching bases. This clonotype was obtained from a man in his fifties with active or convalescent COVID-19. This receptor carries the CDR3 CASSLLGTEETQYF. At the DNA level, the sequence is TGTGCCAGCAGTTTACTCGGGACTGAAGAGACCCAGTACTTC.